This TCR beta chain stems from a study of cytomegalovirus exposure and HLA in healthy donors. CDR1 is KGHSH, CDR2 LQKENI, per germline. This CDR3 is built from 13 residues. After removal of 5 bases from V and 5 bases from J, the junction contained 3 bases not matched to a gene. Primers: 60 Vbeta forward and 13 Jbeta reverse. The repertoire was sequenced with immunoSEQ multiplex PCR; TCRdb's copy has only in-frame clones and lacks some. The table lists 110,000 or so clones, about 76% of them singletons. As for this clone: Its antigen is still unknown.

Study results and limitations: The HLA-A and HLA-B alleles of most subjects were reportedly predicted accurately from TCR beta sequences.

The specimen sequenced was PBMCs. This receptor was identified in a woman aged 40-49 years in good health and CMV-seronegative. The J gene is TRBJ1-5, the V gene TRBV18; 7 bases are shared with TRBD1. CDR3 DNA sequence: TGTGCCAGCTCAGATACAGGGGATCAGCCCCAGCATTTT. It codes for CASSDTGDQPQHF. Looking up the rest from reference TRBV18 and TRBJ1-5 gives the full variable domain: NAGVMQNPRHLVRRRGQEARLRCSPMKGHSHVYWYRQLPEEGLKFMVYLQKENIIDESGMPKERFSAEFPKEGPSILRIQQVVRGDSAAYFCASSDTGDQPQHFGDGTRLSIL.